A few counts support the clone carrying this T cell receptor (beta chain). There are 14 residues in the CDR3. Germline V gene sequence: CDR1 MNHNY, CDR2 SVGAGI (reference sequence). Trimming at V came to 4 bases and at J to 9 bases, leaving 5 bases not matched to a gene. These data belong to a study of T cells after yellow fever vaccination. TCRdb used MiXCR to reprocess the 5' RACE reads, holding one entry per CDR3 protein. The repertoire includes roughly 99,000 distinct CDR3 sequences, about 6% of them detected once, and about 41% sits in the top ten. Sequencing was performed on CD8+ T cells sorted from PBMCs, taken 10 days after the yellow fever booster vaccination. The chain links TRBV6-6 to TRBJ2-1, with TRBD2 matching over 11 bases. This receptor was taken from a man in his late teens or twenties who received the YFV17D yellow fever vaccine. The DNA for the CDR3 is TGTGCCAGCAGTTTTAGCGGGGGGGCACGTGAGCAGTTCTTC. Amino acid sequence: CASSFSGGAREQFF.